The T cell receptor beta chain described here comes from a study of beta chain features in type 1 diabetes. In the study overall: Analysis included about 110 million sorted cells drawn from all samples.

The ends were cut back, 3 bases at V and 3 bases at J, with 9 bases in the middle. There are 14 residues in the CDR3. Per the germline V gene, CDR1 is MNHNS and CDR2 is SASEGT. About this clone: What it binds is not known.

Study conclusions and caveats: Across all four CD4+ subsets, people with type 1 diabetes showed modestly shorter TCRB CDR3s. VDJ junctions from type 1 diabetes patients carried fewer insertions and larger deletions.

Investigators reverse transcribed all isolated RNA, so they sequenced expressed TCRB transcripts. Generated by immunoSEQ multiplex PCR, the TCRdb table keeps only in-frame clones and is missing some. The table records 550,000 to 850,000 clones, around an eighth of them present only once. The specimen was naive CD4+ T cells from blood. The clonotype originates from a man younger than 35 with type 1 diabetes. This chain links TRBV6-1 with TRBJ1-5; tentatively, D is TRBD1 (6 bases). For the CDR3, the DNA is TGTGCCAGCAGTGACCGGGACACCAATCAGCCCCAGCATTTT. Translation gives CASSDRDTNQPQHF.